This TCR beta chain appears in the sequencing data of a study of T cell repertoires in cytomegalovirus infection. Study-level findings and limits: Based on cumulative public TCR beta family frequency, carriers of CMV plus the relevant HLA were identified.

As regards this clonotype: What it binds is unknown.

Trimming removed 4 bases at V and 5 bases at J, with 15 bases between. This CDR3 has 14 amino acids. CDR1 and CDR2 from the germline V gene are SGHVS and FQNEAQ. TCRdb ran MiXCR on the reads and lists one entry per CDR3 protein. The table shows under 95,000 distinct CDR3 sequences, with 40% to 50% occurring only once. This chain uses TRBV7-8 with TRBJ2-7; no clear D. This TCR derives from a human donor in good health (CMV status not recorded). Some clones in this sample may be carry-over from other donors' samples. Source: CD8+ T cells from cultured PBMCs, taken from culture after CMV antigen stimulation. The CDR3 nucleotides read TGTGCCAGCAGCTGGGTTAGACCTGGCGACGAGCAGTACTTC. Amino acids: CASSWVRPGDEQYF. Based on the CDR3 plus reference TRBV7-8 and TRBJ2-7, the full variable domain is GAGVSQSPRYKVAKRGQDVALRCDPISGHVSLFWYQQALGQGPEFLTYFQNEAQLDKSGLPSDRFFAERPEGSVSTLKIQRTQQEDSAVYLCASSWVRPGDEQYFGPGTRLTVT.